The entry below gives a single T cell receptor beta chain sequence along with its context. The sample holds one count of this clone. Its specific antigen is unknown. No quality values exist for individual bases; no much larger clone is one base distant. Using the deep immunoSEQ assay, TCR CDR3 regions were amplified from genomic DNA by multiplex PCR. Extracted genomic DNA from each cell subset was distributed evenly across all wells of several immunoSEQ 96-well plates, and each plate was treated as a replicate. For sorted subsets, around 200 ng genomic DNA, equal to 30,000 to 35,000 T cell genomes, was loaded into each replicate PCR. Purified libraries were measured with a Qubit 3.0 fluorometer, size-checked on a Bioanalyzer 2100, and measured again with the KAPA Library Quantification kit. Every immunoSEQ 96-well plate was sequenced on a separate single-read 150-cycle Illumina NextSeq 550 flow cell. Turning to the authors' computational methods: Because only junctional sequences without quality scores were contained in the immunoSEQ output, filtering matching that applied to full-length reads could not be performed. Sequences were annotated with PyIR, a Python wrapper for IgBLAST v1.9, using IMGT germline references to assign V/J genes and CDR3. Reads with weak V/J assignments (E-value above 1e-6), missing CDR3, stop codons, out-of-frame junctions, or ambiguous translated residues were removed. V3J clonotypes were defined as sequences sharing the same inferred V gene, J gene, and CDR3 amino acid sequence. To compute the percentage overlap between repertoires, the number of shared unique clonotypes was divided by the size of the smaller repertoire. Three approaches were used to assess repertoire richness: RTK rarefaction, the Chao1 estimator, and Recon v2.1 estimates of unobserved clonotypes. Generation probabilities were computed with OLGA for all TCRbeta clonotypes obtained by the gDNA method from several donors. TCRdb limited this immuneACCESS table to in-frame rearrangements with V and J called. A share of clones is missing; checked studies link under half to unresolved V genes, and the rest is unexplained. The V and J calls and clone size were taken over from that table, and D and trimming were inferred from the DNA. The sample table lists millions of clones, about 95% of them with a count of one. The top ten constitute roughly 1% of the sample.

This sample stems from a study of shared clonotypes between healthy human individuals (dated by TCRdb to 2020 to 2022). Regarding the complete study: The cohort included three men and two women between 18 and 49 years of age. For each donor, CD4 naive and CD4 memory were each given three plates, CD8 naive was given two plates, and CD8 memory was given one plate. Blood TCR repertoires of 5 or 6 healthy adults were deeply sequenced to estimate repertoire size and the extent of clonotype sharing between individuals. To increase sequencing depth and limit assay-specific biases, TCR repertoire library preparation and sequencing were carried out by different laboratories using diverse techniques. Leukapheresis yielded between about 0.85 and 10 billion PBMCs per donor.

Paper-wide results and their limitations: Compared with non-shared clonotypes, the clonotypes found in all four sorted-subset donors had higher generation probabilities. The small number of donors limited the genetic and exposure-history diversity represented. Estimated clonotype richness was generally larger for naive than for memory subsets. Even with the large sequencing depth, rarefaction of the sorted-subset datasets indicated that sequencing was incomplete. Across several donors, around 5% of naive CD4, around 3.5% of naive CD8, 2% to 2.5% of memory CD4, and approximately 0.4% of memory CD8 clonotypes were shared. Sampling was limited to blood, and TCR repertoires in tissue likely differ from TCR repertoires in blood. Based on pairwise subsampling, the degree of clonotype sharing among donors was expected to be affected by sequencing depth.

CD8 naive samples were CD45RO-negative cells positively selected for CCR7, giving a CD45RA+CCR7+ population that excluded TemRA cells. The donors were healthy, HIV-negative adults who had no recently reported acute infections or vaccinations. Only Caucasian adults living in Nashville, Tennessee, USA were represented among the donors. Blood was obtained by leukapheresis, after which PBMCs were separated by Ficoll-Histopaque density gradient centrifugation and cryopreserved in liquid nitrogen vapor phase. Analytical flow cytometry was used to check the purity and quantity of each magnetically sorted T cell population. From each sorted fraction, genomic DNA was isolated and quantified by UV absorbance on a Nanodrop 2000c. From the cysteine through the phenylalanine, the CDR3 covers 14 amino acids. Only CDR3 DNA is held: 42 bases, read in frame from base 1. V sheds 5 bases and J sheds 1 base, leaving 11 bases between their ends. The germline V gene supplies CDR1 SGHRS and CDR2 YFSETQ.

The chain is made from TRBV5-1 and TRBJ2-3, with the D gene not clear enough to name. Sequencing was performed on naive CD8+ T cells sorted from blood. This specimen's cell subset or site label, per the study, means: CD45RA+CCR7+. The sequence was collected from a man aged 18 to 29 in good health. The CDR3 reads CASRVRVGTDTQYF. The DNA sequence is as follows: TGCGCCAGCAGGGTTAGAGTCGGCACAGATACGCAGTATTTT.